This is a list of T cell receptor beta chains from one sample in a study of cytomegalovirus exposure and HLA in healthy donors. Only in-frame clones appear in the TCRdb table, and some are missing; sequencing was by immunoSEQ multiplex PCR. Counted here are some 180,000 clones, around 80% occurring once; the ten biggest clones make up over 1.5%. Material for sequencing was PBMCs. All receptors come from a man between 35 and 55 years old in good health and CMV-seropositive. CDR3s include the opening cysteine and the closing phenylalanine or tryptophan. A D gene is named only where the DNA matches it firmly. Expanded clones are given a class, and other clones once, few, many or no size at all.

d_gene | j_gene | v_gene | abundance | len | CDR3aa | CDR3nt
. | TRBJ2-1 | TRBV9 | . | 13 | CASSVALASEQFF | TGTGCCAGCAGCGTAGCCCTAGCGAGCGAGCAGTTCTTC
TRBD2 | TRBJ2-3 | TRBV11-3 | few | 15 | CASSKTSGGTDTQYF | TGTGCCAGCAGCAAGACTAGCGGAGGCACCGATACGCAGTATTTT
TRBD2 | TRBJ2-4 | TRBV29-1 | . | 13 | CSVGGGGKNIQYF | TGCAGCGTTGGGGGCGGGGGCAAAAACATTCAGTACTTC
. | TRBJ2-4 | TRBV4-3 | . | 17 | CASSQDQGVRAKNIQYF | TGCGCCAGCAGCCAAGATCAAGGGGTGAGAGCCAAAAACATTCAGTACTTC
TRBD2 | TRBJ2-7 | TRBV18 | . | 15 | CASSLGTSRTYEQYF | TGTGCCAGCTCGCTTGGGACTAGCCGTACCTACGAGCAGTACTTC
TRBD1 | TRBJ2-3 | TRBV5-6 | . | 17 | CASSFPGTAASRKTQYF | TGTGCCAGCAGTTTTCCCGGGACAGCAGCATCCAGGAAAACGCAGTATTTT
TRBD1 | TRBJ2-1 | TRBV5-1 | . | 15 | CASSWGQGVYNEQFF | TGCGCCAGCAGCTGGGGACAGGGTGTCTACAATGAGCAGTTCTTC
TRBD2 | TRBJ2-5 | TRBV7-2 | . | 16 | CASSSYGTSGDRTQYF | TGTGCCAGCAGCTCCTACGGGACTAGCGGAGATAGGACCCAGTACTTC
. | TRBJ1-5 | TRBV28 | few | 15 | CASSLYTGSNQPQHF | TGTGCCAGCAGTTTGTACACAGGGTCCAATCAGCCCCAGCATTTT
TRBD1 | TRBJ1-5 | TRBV10-2 | . | 16 | CASSESTGGYNQPQHF | TGCGCCAGCAGTGAGTCAACAGGGGGTTACAATCAGCCCCAGCATTTT
. | TRBJ1-5 | TRBV10-3 | . | 18 | CAISASRGEFYSNQPQHF | TGTGCCATCAGTGCAAGCCGGGGGGAGTTTTATAGCAATCAGCCCCAGCATTTT
. | TRBJ1-1 | TRBV5-1 | once | 13 | CASSPGQNTEAFF | TGCGCCAGCAGCCCAGGACAGAACACTGAAGCTTTCTTT
TRBD2 | TRBJ2-3 | TRBV5-1 | . | 16 | CASSLDGLAYTDTQYF | TGCGCCAGCAGCTTGGACGGACTAGCCTACACAGATACGCAGTATTTT
TRBD1 | TRBJ1-3 | TRBV5-4 | . | 14 | CASSPGTGEGTIYF | TGTGCCAGCAGCCCCGGGACAGGGGAGGGCACCATATATTTT
TRBD1 | TRBJ2-2 | TRBV5-1 | . | 16 | CASSLDRGRITGELFF | TGCGCCAGCAGCTTGGATAGGGGGCGTATCACCGGGGAGCTGTTTTTT